The present entry profiles one T cell receptor (beta chain) with its context. This clonotype turned up a few times. The clone's antigen remains unknown. Per-nucleotide qualities are absent, and no much larger clonotype sits a single base away. The TCR beta CDR3 regions were amplified from the RNA transcripts. A first-round RT-PCR of the TCR CDR3 used the HTBI primer set with the Qiagen OneStep RT-PCR kit. Libraries were constructed in a second round of multiplex PCR, after which size selection and purification were performed. Libraries were sequenced paired-end with 100 bp reads on an Illumina HiSeq2000. Processing in the source paper ran as follows. SOAPnuke was used to process the raw data, with reads discarded if the reads contained adapters or uncalled bases, had a mean Phred below 15, or lacked an exact constant-primer or identifier match. COPE v1.2.5 was used to merge high-quality paired reads, and clonotypes were defined as unique nucleotide sequences. MiTCR v1.1 was used to align clonotypes to the IMGT TRBV, TRBD and TRBJ reference segments. Analysis was restricted to V-J combinations with a frequency above 0.0001, which covered approximately 99% of repertoires. The TCS score was defined as F50 (clonal expansion) divided by E x V (chaos), with BLOSUM62-based TCRdist calculated between CDR3 peptides within each V-J. Welch's t-statistics and random forest reduced roughly 540 V-J features to some 14, which were used in a naive Bayes classifier (R e1071). The raw public reads went through TCRdb reprocessing: fastp at Q25, MiXCR clone calling, in-frame beta chains kept. Records with the same CDR3 protein are collapsed into one entry carrying the most frequent genes and DNA. TCRdb's processing, not the authors' own work, is the source of the V and J calls. This sample lists about 640,000 distinct CDR3 sequences; about 20% were detected once. The top ten clones comprise 34% of the sample.

This sample is part of a study of T cells in Graves' hyperthyroidism and ophthalmopathy (dated by TCRdb to the late 2010s). Notes on the research overall: Peripheral blood was sampled at the time of initial diagnosis, prior to any treatment. The 75 to 100 discovery patients were divided at random into training and test sets in a 7:3 ratio. The study also compared thyroid tissue and blood T-cell repertoires from five or six Graves' hyperthyroidism patients. To identify distinguishing TCR V-J signatures, a discovery cohort of 90 to 100 patients was used, comprising 40 to 45 with Graves' ophthalmopathy and around 57 with stable Graves' hyperthyroidism. Prospective prediction of ophthalmopathy was tested in an independent validation cohort of 18 hyperthyroidism patients and around 16 patients who later progressed to ophthalmopathy. The paper describes TCR Vbeta CDR3 sequencing of around 140 peripheral blood samples, made up of 43 ophthalmopathy patients, over 70 hyperthyroidism patients and some 17 progressor patients. After blood sampling, hyperthyroidism patients were treated with methimazole at a starting dose of 30 mg daily, and ophthalmopathy patients were treated with high-dose intravenous methylprednisolone.

Ophthalmopathy patients had moderately to severely active disease, with a Clinical Activity Score of 3 or more, a NOSPECS grade of 4 or more, and a disease duration of less than 3 months. Patients with uncontrolled infections, other autoimmune diseases, pregnancy or lactation were excluded. Diagnoses were established on the basis of clinical symptoms, serum thyroxine and TRAb, thyroid ultrasound, and orbital computed tomography. PBMCs were separated from about 10 ml of fresh peripheral blood using Ficoll-Paque density gradient centrifugation. Total RNA was extracted using Trizol reagent, and RNA quality was assessed on an Agilent 2100 Bioanalyzer. The CDR3 starts with the cysteine, ends with the phenylalanine, and has 16 residues. Just the 48-base CDR3 DNA is kept, in frame starting at base 1. Here V drops 7 bases and J drops 0 bases, and the junction holds 8 bases not matched to any gene. CDR1 is given as MDHEN and CDR2 as SYDVKM, both from the germline V gene.

General study outcomes and caveats: Blood samples also contained most of the expanded thyroid clonotypes (frequency above 0.001), which suggests that blood repertoires may reflect thyroid immune responses. A model built on a 13 V-J signature distinguished ophthalmopathy from stable hyperthyroidism, reaching 87.88% sensitivity and 81.08% specificity in cross-validation and 80%/75% in testing. No statistical method was used to set the sample size in advance, and investigators knew the group allocation. In validation, the model predicted progression to ophthalmopathy a median of around 6.5 months before onset, with approximately 68% sensitivity and 72.22% specificity.

Sequencing was done on a sample of blood. The sequence was obtained from a man aged 25 to 45 with Graves' ophthalmopathy. The V gene is TRBV28 and the J gene is TRBJ1-3; 8 middle bases align to TRBD1. The CDR3: CASIPGQAISGNTIYF. The DNA sequence reads TGTGCCAGCATCCCGGGACAGGCCATCTCTGGAAACACCATATATTTT.